This T cell receptor beta chain was captured by sequencing in a study of immune characteristics of hereditary and idiopathic chronic pancreatitis. Regarding the complete study: Local pancreatic immune cells and TCRbeta repertoires were profiled in hereditary and idiopathic chronic pancreatitis and were compared with control organ donor pancreases. TCRbeta sequencing included a few control pancreases, 7 or 8 pancreases with hereditary chronic pancreatitis and about six pancreases with idiopathic chronic pancreatitis. Minimal in vitro experimental manipulation of pancreas-infiltrating T cells was the reason the gDNA-based approach was selected. Results and caveats for the whole study, not just this receptor: Hereditary and idiopathic chronic pancreatitis differed in Vbeta-Jbeta gene family usage, including TRBV10, TRBV19, TRBV23 and TRBV5. Chronic pancreatitis caused by alcohol use was excluded from the study. Among about 12 chronic pancreatitis patients, the number of productive TCR rearrangements showed a positive correlation with disease severity scores. Because patient tissue could be obtained only at the time of TPIAT, immune findings may have been influenced by differences in disease duration. Both chronic pancreatitis groups showed significantly increased TCRbeta repertoire diversity and reduced clonality versus controls.

Chronic pancreatitis pancreas tissue was obtained from patients undergoing total pancreatectomy with islet autotransplantation (TPIAT). No known history of diabetes was present in the included chronic pancreatitis patients. For TCRbeta sequencing, genomic DNA was pulled straight from bulk pancreas tissue, skipping any T cell sorting. Idiopathic chronic pancreatitis patients had no particular identified cause of disease. Pancreas tissues were collected consecutively from patients and organ donors at two US centers. V gives up 1 base and J gives up 3 bases, and the segment between their germline ends measures 9 bases. The CDR3 contains 14 residues, cysteine and phenylalanine counted. Kept here is only the CDR3 DNA, which spans 42 bases and is read in frame from base 1. CDR1 SEHNR and CDR2 FQNEAQ are derived from the germline V gene (reference sequence). The protocol used for the library was the immunoSEQ multiplex PCR assay. From pancreatic genomic DNA, the TCRbeta CDR3 region and adjacent sequences were amplified and sequenced. In the original analysis: Repertoire diversity was assessed as a mean normalized Shannon-Wiener index, and productive clonality and productive rearrangement counts were also measured. Control and chronic pancreatitis repertoire metrics were compared with the nonparametric Mann-Whitney U test. Shared clonotypes were defined as CDR3beta sequences with identical amino acid composition and length across subjects. This is the immuneACCESS table as TCRdb keeps it, with only in-frame sequences that have V and J called. A part of the clones is gone; compared with another copy, unresolved V genes explain less than half, and the rest is unexplained. From that table come the V and J calls and clone size; the DNA was used to work out D and trimming. In this sample the table shows around 9,400 clones, roughly three quarters of which occur a single time. More than 13% of the sample goes to the ten largest clones.

On this clone itself: Its antigen is not yet known. There are no base qualities to consult, and no much larger clone falls within one base. The identical CDR3 is also encoded by other nucleotide sequences in the sample.

Recombination linked TRBV7-9 to TRBJ1-1, and the D gene may be TRBD1, 6 bases matching. This TCR derives from a human donor with chronic pancreatitis. The sequencing sample was made of pancreas tissue with idiopathic chronic pancreatitis. The intended sense of this specimen's cell subset or site label: chronic pancreatitis without an identified cause. CDR3 loop: CASSLVSGDTEAFF. The DNA sequence reads TGTGCCAGCAGCTTAGTGTCAGGGGACACTGAAGCTTTCTTT.